A single T cell receptor beta chain is shown here with its context. Its antigen is as yet unknown. These data originate in a study of T cells in localized non-small cell lung cancer. Germline CDR1 SGHTA, CDR2 FQGNSA. The length of the CDR3 is 15 residues. The trim removed 6 bases at V and 4 bases at J, leaving 7 bases unmatched. Sequencing used immunoSEQ multiplex PCR; TCRdb keeps in-frame clones, though not all of them. This sample has approximately 35,000 clones; under 90% occur once, and the top ten carry 3.5% to 5%. General study results and limits: An association was observed between higher blood T cell density and longer overall survival. Sequencing was limited to one tumor region, leaving the possibility of heterogeneity open. Tumor showed lower T cell clonality than uninvolved adjacent lung, where it was highest. For the top 100 tumor clones, a median roughly 55 also appeared in adjacent lung.

V usage is TRBV7-2 and J usage is TRBJ2-3, with 10 bases matching TRBD2. The sequence was obtained from a man between 40 and 69 years old with stage I lung adenocarcinoma. The sequenced sample was peripheral blood, obtained before any cancer treatment. CDR3 DNA sequence: TGTGCCAGCAGTCGAGCGGGGGGGCGTTCAGATACGCAGTATTTT. Its protein product is CASSRAGGRSDTQYF. The full variable domain, its missing parts supplied by reference TRBV7-2 and TRBJ2-3, is GAGVSQSPSNKVTEKGKDVELRCDPISGHTALYWYRQSLGQGLEFLIYFQGNSAPDKSGLPSDRFSAERTGGSVSTLTIQRTQQEDSAVYLCASSRAGGRSDTQYFGPGTRLTVL.